The sequence of this TCR beta chain was determined in a study of T cell responses to AZD1222 COVID-19 vaccine. The CDR3 spans 15 residues. V lost 2 bases and J lost 5; bases outside the gene matches: 3. Germline V gene data show CDR1 as SEHNR and CDR2 as FQNEAQ (reference sequence). Some clones are missing from TCRdb's copy, which holds only in-frame ones; the method was immunoSEQ multiplex PCR. The sample yields under 150,000 clones, around 90% seen once. Second doses at about 4 or about 12 weeks were pooled. The genes are TRBV7-9 and TRBJ2-5, with 12 bases matching TRBD2. The source of this sequence is an adult who received the AZD1222 COVID-19 vaccine. Sequenced material: peripheral blood, taken 28 days after the second AZD1222 dose. The CDR3 here is CASSLTTSGGETQYF. The CDR3 DNA reads as TGTGCCAGCAGCTTAACAACTAGCGGGGGGGAGACCCAGTACTTC.